Each of the 17 T cell receptor beta chains below was sequenced from the same sample in a study of cytomegalovirus exposure and HLA in healthy donors. The primer mix had 60 Vbeta and 13 Jbeta primers. Generated by immunoSEQ multiplex PCR, the TCRdb table keeps only in-frame clones and is missing some. The sample yields approximately 200,000 clones, more than 75% seen once. The sample was PBMCs. The receptors originated from a woman aged 45-59 years in good health and CMV-seropositive.

In its sample, this clone was seen a few times. This chain uses TRBV6-1 with TRBJ1-5, with D uncertain. CDR1 MNHNS and CDR2 SASEGT come from the germline V gene. This CDR3 has 13 amino acids. Trimming stripped 5 bases from V and 8 bases from J, with 13 bases between. The CDR3, as DNA: TGTGCCAGCAGTCCCCCCTACGGGGAGCCCCAGCATTTT. This encodes CASSPPYGEPQHF.

This clone was seen more than once but under ten times. The V call is TRBV7-2, the J call TRBJ2-2; D is undetermined. Trimming removed 4 bases at V and 3 bases at J, with 9 bases between. The CDR3 is made up of 14 amino acids. The V gene's germline CDR1 is SGHTA and CDR2 FQGNSA. The chain's CDR3 is CASSWFQDTGELFF. CDR3 in DNA: TGTGCCAGCAGCTGGTTTCAGGACACCGGGGAGCTGTTTTTT.

The V and J genes are TRBV28 and TRBJ2-2; D may be TRBD2 (6 bases). Deletions cut 2 bases from V and 8 bases from J, with 6 bases between. This CDR3 is 12 amino acids long. Germline lookup yields CDR1 MDHEN and CDR2 SYDVKM. CDR3: CASSLGRGELFF. The CDR3 nucleotides read TGTGCCAGCAGTTTAGGGAGGGGGGAGCTGTTTTTT. The full variable domain, completed using reference TRBV28 and TRBJ2-2, is DVKVTQSSRYLVKRTGEKVFLECVQDMDHENMFWYRQDPGLGLRLIYFSYDVKMKEKGDIPEGYSVSREKKERFSLILESASTNQTSMYLCASSLGRGELFFGEGSRLTVL.

Notes on this clone: Sequence at one end of the junction differs from germline and may be a read error. The gene calls are TRBV11-2 and TRBJ2-6; a possible D gene is TRBD1 (5 bases). Germline V lookup: CDR1 SGHAT, CDR2 FQNNGV. The CDR3 totals 14 residues. In nucleotides, the CDR3 is TGTGCCAGCAGCTTAGTTTCTGGGGCCAACGGCCTGACTTTC. This translates into CASSLVSGANGLTF.

This rearrangement joins TRBV18 to TRBJ1-1; 8 nucleotides line up with TRBD1. CDR1 is KGHSH and CDR2 is LQKENI in the germline V gene. CDR3 size: 15 residues. The V gene end was trimmed by 3 bases and the J gene end by 4 bases; junction bases not matched to a gene: 7. The DNA of the CDR3 is TGTGCCAGCTCACCCTATGGACAGGGCGTCACTGAAGCTTTCTTT. Translating it yields CASSPYGQGVTEAFF.

V usage is TRBV5-1 and J usage is TRBJ2-1; 7 bases agree with TRBD2. The CDR3 consists of 15 residues. Germline V lookup: CDR1 SGHRS, CDR2 YFSETQ. The V segment lost 3 bases and the J segment 2 bases; nucleotides outside the gene matches: 5. This CDR3 is CASSSLAATYNEQFF. CDR3 sequence (DNA): TGCGCCAGCAGCTCGCTAGCGGCAACCTACAATGAGCAGTTCTTC.

This clone was detected only a few times. The chain uses TRBV7-9 and TRBJ1-1, with 8 bases lining up with TRBD1. The CDR3 is 14 residues long. Germline V CDR1 and CDR2: SEHNR, FQNEAQ (reference sequence). Unmatched junction bases numbered 7, after V lost 5 bases and J lost 5 bases. The CDR3 sequence is CASSTRGQGTEAFF. CDR3 sequence (DNA): TGTGCCAGCAGCACCAGGGGGCAGGGGACTGAAGCTTTCTTT.

The chain couples TRBV10-3 to TRBJ2-3; D possibly corresponds to TRBD2 (5 bases). CDR1 is ENHRY, CDR2 SYGVKD, per germline. The CDR3 sequence is 13 residues long. Trimming cost V 10 bases and J 2 bases, with 13 bases left between them. CDR3 sequence: CATYPGITDTQYF. CDR3 nucleotide sequence: TGTGCCACCTATCCCGGGATCACAGATACGCAGTATTTT.

The chain recombines TRBV5-5 with TRBJ1-1; D uncertain. The germline CDR1 and CDR2 sequences are SGHKS and YYEKEE (reference sequence). The CDR3 consists of 13 residues. V lost 1 base, J lost 5 bases, and 9 bases lay in between. The CDR3 here is CASSLIRGTEAFF. The DNA for the CDR3 is TGTGCCAGCAGCTTGATACGCGGGACTGAAGCTTTCTTT.

The genes are TRBV15 and TRBJ1-5; 8 nucleotides match TRBD1. The junction had 6 bases not matched to a gene; V was cut back by 0 bases and J by 2 bases. This CDR3 has 17 residues. The germline gives CDR1 LNHNV, CDR2 YYDKDF (reference sequence). The CDR3 sequence is CATSRDAAGGRNQPQHF. For the CDR3, the DNA is TGTGCCACCAGCAGAGATGCCGCAGGGGGCCGCAATCAGCCCCAGCATTTT.

This clone has more than one count but fewer than ten. This chain uses TRBV19 with TRBJ1-5; 8 nucleotides match TRBD1. V trimming: 8 bases; J trimming: 6 bases; junction bases outside the gene matches: 12. The CDR3 totals 15 residues. The germline V gene has CDR1 LNHDA and CDR2 SQIVND (reference sequence). CDR3 DNA sequence: TGTGCCAGTCAAATTCCGGGGACAGGTTTTCAGCCCCAGCATTTT. This gives the protein CASQIPGTGFQPQHF.

This clone was counted only a few times. V gene TRBV4-3 combines with J gene TRBJ1-2; 7 nucleotides agree with TRBD1. Trimming cost V 2 bases and J 2 bases; bases outside gene matches: 5. The CDR3 covers 15 residues. CDR1 and CDR2 from the germline V gene are LGHNA and YSLEER. The CDR3 is CASSQTGALNYGYTF. The CDR3 region has the DNA TGCGCCAGCAGCCAAACAGGGGCTCTGAACTATGGCTACACCTTC.

This clone was observed once. The rearrangement joins TRBV29-1 to TRBJ1-2; the D is unclear. The CDR3 loop spans 8 amino acids. V lost 4 bases and J lost 9, with 3 bases in between. Germline lookup yields CDR1 SQVTM and CDR2 ANQGSEA. CDR3 sequence (DNA): TGCAGCGTTGGTAGCTACACCTTC. Protein sequence: CSVGSYTF.

This chain joins TRBV18 and TRBJ1-1; a possible D gene is TRBD1 (6 bases). Trimming stripped 6 bases from V and 1 base from J, with 12 bases between. CDR1 and CDR2 from the germline V gene are KGHSH and LQKENI. The CDR3 extends over 14 amino acids. The CDR3 coding sequence is TGTGCCAGCTCGCCAGAACAGGGGAACACTGAAGCTTTCTTT. It yields the protein CASSPEQGNTEAFF. The full variable domain, with the rest looked up from reference TRBV18 and TRBJ1-1, is NAGVMQNPRHLVRRRGQEARLRCSPMKGHSHVYWYRQLPEEGLKFMVYLQKENIIDESGMPKERFSAEFPKEGPSILRIQQVVRGDSAAYFCASSPEQGNTEAFFGQGTRLTVV.

The chain couples TRBV27 to TRBJ2-7, with a weak D call TRBD2 (6 bases). V lost 6 bases and J 0 bases, leaving 21 bases between the germline ends. The CDR3 sequence is 17 residues long. Looked up from germline, CDR1 is MNHEY and CDR2 is SMNVEV (reference sequence). The CDR3 here is CASRGPTGLGGSYEQYF. DNA of the CDR3: TGTGCCAGCAGAGGCCCAACAGGTCTCGGGGGCTCCTACGAGCAGTACTTC.

Worth noting for this clone: Other nucleotide sequences from this sample produce the same CDR3. The CDR3 reads CASSLGLSTDTQYF. The CDR3 DNA sequence: TGCGCCAGCAGCTTGGGACTGAGCACAGATACGCAGTATTTT. The chain recombines TRBV5-1 with TRBJ2-3; D unclear. Germline lookup yields CDR1 SGHRS and CDR2 YFSETQ. V was cut by 0 bases and J by 0 bases, with 5 bases left in between. The length of the CDR3 is 14 residues.

This chain links TRBV6-5 with TRBJ2-1, with a tentative D call TRBD1 (6 bases). V lost 11 bases and J 7 bases, leaving 18 bases between the germline ends. The CDR3 spans 13 residues. From germline, CDR1 is MNHEY and CDR2 SVGAGI. The CDR3 here is CASRASGANEQFF. The CDR3 DNA follows: TGTGCCTCCCGGGCGTCAGGGGCGAATGAGCAGTTCTTC.